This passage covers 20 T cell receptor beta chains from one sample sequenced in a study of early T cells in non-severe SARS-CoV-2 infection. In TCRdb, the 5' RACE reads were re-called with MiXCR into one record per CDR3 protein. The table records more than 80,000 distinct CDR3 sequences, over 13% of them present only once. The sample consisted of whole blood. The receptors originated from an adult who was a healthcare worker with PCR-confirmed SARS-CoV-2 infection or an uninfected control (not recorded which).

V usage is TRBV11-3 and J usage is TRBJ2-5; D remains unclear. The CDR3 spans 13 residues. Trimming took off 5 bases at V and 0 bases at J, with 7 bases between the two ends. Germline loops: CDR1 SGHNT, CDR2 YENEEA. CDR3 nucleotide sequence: TGTGCCAGCAGCCACGACTACCAAGAGACCCAGTACTTC. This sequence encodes CASSHDYQETQYF.

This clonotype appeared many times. This CDR3 reads CSARDRGSASNYGYTF. DNA of the CDR3: TGCAGTGCTAGAGATCGCGGCTCTGCCTCGAACTATGGCTACACCTTC. This sequence joins TRBV20-1 and TRBJ1-2, with D unclear. The CDR3 loop spans 16 amino acids. Per germline, CDR1 DFQATT and CDR2 SNEGSKA (reference sequence). V was trimmed by 0 bases and J by 2 bases, leaving 16 bases between them.

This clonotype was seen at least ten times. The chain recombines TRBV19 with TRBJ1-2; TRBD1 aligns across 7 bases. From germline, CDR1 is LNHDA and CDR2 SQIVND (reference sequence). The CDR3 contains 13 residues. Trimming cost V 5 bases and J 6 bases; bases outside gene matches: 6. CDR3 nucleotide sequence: TGTGCCAGTAGTTTCCGGGACAGTAATGGCTACACCTTC. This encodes CASSFRDSNGYTF.

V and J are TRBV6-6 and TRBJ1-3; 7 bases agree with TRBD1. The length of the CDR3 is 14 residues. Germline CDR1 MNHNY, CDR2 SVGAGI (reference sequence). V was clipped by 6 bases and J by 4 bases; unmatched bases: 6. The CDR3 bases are TGTGCCAGCAGGCAGACAGGGTCGGGAAACACCATATATTTT. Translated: CASRQTGSGNTIYF.

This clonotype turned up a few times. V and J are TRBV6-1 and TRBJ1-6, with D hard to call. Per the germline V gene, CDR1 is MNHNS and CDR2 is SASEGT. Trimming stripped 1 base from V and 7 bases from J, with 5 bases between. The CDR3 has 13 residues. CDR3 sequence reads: CASSEVGNSPLHF. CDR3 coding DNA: TGTGCCAGCAGTGAAGTGGGGAATTCACCCCTCCACTTT.

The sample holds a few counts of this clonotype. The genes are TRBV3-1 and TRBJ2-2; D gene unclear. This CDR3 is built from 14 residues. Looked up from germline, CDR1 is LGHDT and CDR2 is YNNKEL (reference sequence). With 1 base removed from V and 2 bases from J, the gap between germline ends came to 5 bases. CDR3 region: CASSQGPNTGELFF. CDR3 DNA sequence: TGTGCCAGCAGCCAAGGACCTAACACCGGGGAGCTGTTTTTT.

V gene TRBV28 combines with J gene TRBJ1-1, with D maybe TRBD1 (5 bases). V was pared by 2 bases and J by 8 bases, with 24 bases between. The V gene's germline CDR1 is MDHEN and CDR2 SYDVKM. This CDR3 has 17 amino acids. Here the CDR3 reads CASSLASVYRGRPEAFF. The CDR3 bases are TGTGCCAGCAGTTTAGCGTCTGTTTATAGGGGACGTCCCGAAGCTTTCTTT.

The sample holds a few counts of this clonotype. Here the CDR3 reads CASSRGPVSTLVSGRPTDTQYF. The DNA of the CDR3 is TGTGCCAGCAGCCGTGGGCCCGTAAGCACCCTAGTTAGCGGGAGGCCCACAGATACGCAGTATTTT. The rearrangement joins TRBV3-1 to TRBJ2-3, with 10 bases matching TRBD2. After removal of 4 bases from V and 2 bases from J, the junction contained 24 bases not matched to a gene. This CDR3 contains 22 residues. Per germline, CDR1 LGHDT and CDR2 YNNKEL (reference sequence).

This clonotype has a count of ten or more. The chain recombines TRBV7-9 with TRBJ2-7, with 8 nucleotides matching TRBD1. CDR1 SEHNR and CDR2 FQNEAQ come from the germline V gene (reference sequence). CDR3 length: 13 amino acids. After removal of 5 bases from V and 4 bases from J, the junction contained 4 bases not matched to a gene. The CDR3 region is CASSPTGEYEQYF. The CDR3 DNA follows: TGTGCCAGCAGCCCGACAGGGGAGTACGAGCAGTACTTC.

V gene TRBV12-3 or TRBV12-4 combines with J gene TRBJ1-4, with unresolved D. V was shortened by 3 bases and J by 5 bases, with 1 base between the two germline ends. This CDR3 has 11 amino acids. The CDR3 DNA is TGTGCCAGCAGTTTCAATGAAAAACTGTTTTTT. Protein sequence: CASSFNEKLFF.

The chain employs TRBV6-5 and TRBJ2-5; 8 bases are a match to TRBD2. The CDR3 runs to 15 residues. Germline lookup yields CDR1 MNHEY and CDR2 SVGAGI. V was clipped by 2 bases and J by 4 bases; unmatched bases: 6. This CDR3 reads CASSYEREMGETQYF. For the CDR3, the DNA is TGTGCCAGCAGTTACGAGCGGGAGATGGGAGAGACCCAGTACTTC.

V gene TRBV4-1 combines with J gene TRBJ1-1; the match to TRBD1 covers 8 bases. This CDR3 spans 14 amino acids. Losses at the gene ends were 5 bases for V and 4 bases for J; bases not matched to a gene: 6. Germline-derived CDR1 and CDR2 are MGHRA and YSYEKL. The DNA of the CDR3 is TGCGCCAGCAGCTTCCGGACAGGGCCCACTGAAGCTTTCTTT. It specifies CASSFRTGPTEAFF.

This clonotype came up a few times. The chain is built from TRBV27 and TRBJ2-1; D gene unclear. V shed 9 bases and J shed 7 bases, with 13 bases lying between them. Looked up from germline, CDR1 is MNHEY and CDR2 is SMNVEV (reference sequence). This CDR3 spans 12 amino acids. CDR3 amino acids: CARRHSINEQFF. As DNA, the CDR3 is TGTGCCAGACGGCACTCCATAAATGAGCAGTTCTTC.

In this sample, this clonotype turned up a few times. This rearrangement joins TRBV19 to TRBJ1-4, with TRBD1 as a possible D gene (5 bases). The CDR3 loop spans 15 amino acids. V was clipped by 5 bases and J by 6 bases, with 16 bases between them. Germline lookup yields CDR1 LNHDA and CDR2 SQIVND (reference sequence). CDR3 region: CASSGRIRGDEKLFF. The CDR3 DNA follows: TGTGCCAGTAGTGGAAGGATCAGAGGGGATGAAAAACTGTTTTTT. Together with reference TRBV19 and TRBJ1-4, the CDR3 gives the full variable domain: DGGITQSPKYLFRKEGQNVTLSCEQNLNHDAMYWYRQDPGQGLRLIYYSQIVNDFQKGDIAEGYSVSREKKESFPLTVTSAQKNPTAFYLCASSGRIRGDEKLFFGSGTQLSVL.

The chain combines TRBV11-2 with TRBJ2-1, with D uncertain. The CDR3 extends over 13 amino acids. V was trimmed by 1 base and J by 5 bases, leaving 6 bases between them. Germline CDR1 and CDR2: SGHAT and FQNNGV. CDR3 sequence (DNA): TGTGCCAGCAGCTTAGGCTTTAACAATGAGCAGTTCTTC. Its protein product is CASSLGFNNEQFF.

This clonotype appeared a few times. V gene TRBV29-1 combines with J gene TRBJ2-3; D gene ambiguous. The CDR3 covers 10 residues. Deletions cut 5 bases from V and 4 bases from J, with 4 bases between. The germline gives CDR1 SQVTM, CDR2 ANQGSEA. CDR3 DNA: TGCAGCGTTAGCGCAGATACGCAGTATTTT. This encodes CSVSADTQYF.

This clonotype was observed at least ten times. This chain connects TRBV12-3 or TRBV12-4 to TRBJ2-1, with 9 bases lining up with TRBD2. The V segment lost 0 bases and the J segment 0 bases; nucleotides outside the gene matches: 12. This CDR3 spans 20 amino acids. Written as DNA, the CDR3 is TGTGCCAGCAGTTTAGCGGGGGCGGGAGGGCGTCCCGGCTCCTACAATGAGCAGTTCTTC. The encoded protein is CASSLAGAGGRPGSYNEQFF.

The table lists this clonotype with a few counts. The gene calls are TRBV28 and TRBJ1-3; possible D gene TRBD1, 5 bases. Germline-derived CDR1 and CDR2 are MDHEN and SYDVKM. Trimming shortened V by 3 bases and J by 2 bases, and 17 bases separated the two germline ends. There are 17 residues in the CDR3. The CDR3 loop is CASSFSGGVLPGNTIYF. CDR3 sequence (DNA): TGTGCCAGCAGTTTTTCGGGGGGGGTTTTACCTGGAAACACCATATATTTT. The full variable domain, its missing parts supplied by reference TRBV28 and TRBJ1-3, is DVKVTQSSRYLVKRTGEKVFLECVQDMDHENMFWYRQDPGLGLRLIYFSYDVKMKEKGDIPEGYSVSREKKERFSLILESASTNQTSMYLCASSFSGGVLPGNTIYFGEGSWLTVV.

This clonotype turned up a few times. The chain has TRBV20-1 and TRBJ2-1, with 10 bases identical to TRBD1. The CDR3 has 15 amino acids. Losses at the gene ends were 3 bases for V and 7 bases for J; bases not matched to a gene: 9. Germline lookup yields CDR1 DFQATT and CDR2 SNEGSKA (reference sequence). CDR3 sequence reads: CSARPPGQGRNEQFF. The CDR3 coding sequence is TGCAGTGCTAGGCCTCCGGGACAGGGGAGGAATGAGCAGTTCTTC.

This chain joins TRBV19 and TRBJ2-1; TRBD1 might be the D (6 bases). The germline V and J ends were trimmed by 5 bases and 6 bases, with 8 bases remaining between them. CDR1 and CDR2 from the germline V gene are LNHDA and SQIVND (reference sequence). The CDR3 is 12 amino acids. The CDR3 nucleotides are TGTGCCAGTAGTGGACAGTTCAATGAGCAGTTCTTC. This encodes CASSGQFNEQFF.